This T cell receptor (beta chain) was obtained from a study of T cell responses to AZD1222 COVID-19 vaccine. Overall study findings and caveats: The span of vaccine-associated CD4 TCRs extended across spike, with dominance at 160-218 and 743-854.

Profiled with immunoSEQ multiplex PCR; TCRdb holds only in-frame clones, not every one. Of approximately 120,000 clones listed, roughly 93% are singletons. Details on this clone: Its antigen is unidentified.

Trimming stripped 2 bases from V and 0 bases from J, with 11 bases between. Germline V gene data show CDR1 as SGHTA and CDR2 as FQGTGA. This CDR3 spans 16 amino acids. This clonotype originated in an adult in good health. The sample here was peripheral blood, taken on day 0 of AZD1222 vaccination. V gene TRBV7-3 combines with J gene TRBJ1-3, with D perhaps TRBD1 (6 bases). The CDR3 is CASSLGTHSSGNTIYF. The CDR3 region has the DNA TGTGCCAGCAGCTTAGGGACACACAGCTCTGGAAACACCATATATTTT.